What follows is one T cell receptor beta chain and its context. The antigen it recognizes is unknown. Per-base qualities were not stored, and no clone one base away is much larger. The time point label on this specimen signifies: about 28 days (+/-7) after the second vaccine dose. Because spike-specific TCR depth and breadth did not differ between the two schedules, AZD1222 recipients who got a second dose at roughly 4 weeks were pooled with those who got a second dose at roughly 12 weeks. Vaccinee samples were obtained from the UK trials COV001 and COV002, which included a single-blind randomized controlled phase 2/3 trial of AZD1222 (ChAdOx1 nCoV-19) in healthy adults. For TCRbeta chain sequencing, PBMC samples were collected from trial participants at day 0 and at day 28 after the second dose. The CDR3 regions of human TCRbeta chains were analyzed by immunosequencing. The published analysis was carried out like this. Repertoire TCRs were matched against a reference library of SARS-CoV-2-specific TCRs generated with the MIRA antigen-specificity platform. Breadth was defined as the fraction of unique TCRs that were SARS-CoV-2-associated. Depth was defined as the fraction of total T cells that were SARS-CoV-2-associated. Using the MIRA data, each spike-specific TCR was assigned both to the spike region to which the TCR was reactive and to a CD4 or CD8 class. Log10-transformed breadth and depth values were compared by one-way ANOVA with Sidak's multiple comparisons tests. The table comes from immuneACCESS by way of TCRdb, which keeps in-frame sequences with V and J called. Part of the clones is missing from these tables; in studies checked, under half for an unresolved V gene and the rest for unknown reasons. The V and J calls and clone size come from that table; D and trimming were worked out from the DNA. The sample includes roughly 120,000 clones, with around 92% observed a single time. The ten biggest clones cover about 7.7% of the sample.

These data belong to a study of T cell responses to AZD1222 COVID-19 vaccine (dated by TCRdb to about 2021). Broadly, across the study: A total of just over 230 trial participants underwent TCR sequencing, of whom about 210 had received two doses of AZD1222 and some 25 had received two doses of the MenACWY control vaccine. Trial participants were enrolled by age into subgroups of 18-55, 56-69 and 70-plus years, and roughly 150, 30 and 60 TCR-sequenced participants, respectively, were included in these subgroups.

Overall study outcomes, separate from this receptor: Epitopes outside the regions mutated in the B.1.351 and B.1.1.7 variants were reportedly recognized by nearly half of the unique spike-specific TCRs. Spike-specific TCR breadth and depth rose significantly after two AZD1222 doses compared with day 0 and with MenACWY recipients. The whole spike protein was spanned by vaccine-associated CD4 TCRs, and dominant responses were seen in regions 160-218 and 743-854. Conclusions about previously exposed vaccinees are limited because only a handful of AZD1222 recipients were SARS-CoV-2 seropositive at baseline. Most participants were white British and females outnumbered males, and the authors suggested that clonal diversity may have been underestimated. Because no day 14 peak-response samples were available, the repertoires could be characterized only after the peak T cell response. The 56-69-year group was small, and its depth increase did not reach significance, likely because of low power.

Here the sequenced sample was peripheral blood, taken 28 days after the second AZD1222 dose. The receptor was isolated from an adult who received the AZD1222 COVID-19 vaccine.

Here the CDR3 is given as CASNKGKTGFPNTEAFF. The nucleotide sequence reads as follows: TGTGCCAGTAATAAAGGAAAAACGGGTTTTCCGAACACTGAAGCTTTCTTT. This chain is built from TRBV19 and TRBJ1-1; no D segment can be confidently identified. The CDR3 numbers 17 residues from cysteine through phenylalanine. Only the CDR3 DNA stays, 51 bases, in frame from base 1. V is reduced by 7 bases and J by 1 base, leaving a spacing of 22 bases between them. Per the germline V gene (reference sequence), LNHDA is the CDR1 and SQIVND is the CDR2.